Below, 20 T cell receptor beta chains from the same sample are listed, as sequenced in a study of T cell changes during pregnancy in multiple sclerosis. TCRdb's copy holds only in-frame clones and misses some; the assay was immunoSEQ multiplex PCR. The sample lists some 99,000 clones, about 90% occurring once. The sequences come from peripheral blood, collected after pregnancy. Receptor source: a female donor in good health, enrolled as a control in a pregnancy study.

The chain is built from TRBV6-5 and TRBJ2-1; D not certain. The germline V and J ends were trimmed by 5 bases and 7 bases, with 15 bases remaining between them. The CDR3 runs to 14 residues. From germline, CDR1 is MNHEY and CDR2 SVGAGI. The CDR3 loop is CASSRGSSVNEQFF. The CDR3 DNA follows: TGTGCCAGCAGTCGAGGTAGCTCGGTTAATGAGCAGTTCTTC.

The V call is TRBV28, the J call TRBJ2-5, with TRBD1 identical over 7 bases. With 8 bases clipped from V and 2 bases from J, the junction kept 8 bases outside the gene matches. Germline loops: CDR1 MDHEN, CDR2 SYDVKM. The CDR3 runs 14 residues. DNA for the CDR3: TGTGCCAGCCGAAACCGGGGACAGCAAGAGACCCAGTACTTC. Protein sequence: CASRNRGQQETQYF.

V gene TRBV4-2 combines with J gene TRBJ2-3; no clear D gene. The V end was cut by 1 base, the J end by 6 bases, with 17 bases between. CDR1 LGHNA and CDR2 YNFKEQ come from the germline V gene. The CDR3 is 16 amino acids. The CDR3 DNA reads TGTGCCAGCAGCCAAGCCCGCGGAGAAGGATCCGATACGCAGTATTTT. Protein: CASSQARGEGSDTQYF.

The rearrangement links TRBV2 to TRBJ2-7; possibly TRBD2 for D (6 bases). Trimming left V 8 bases short and J 5 bases short, with 16 bases between. The germline CDR1 and CDR2 sequences are SNHLY and FYNNEI. CDR3 length equals 13 residues. CDR3 sequence: CASVPGASHEQYF. The CDR3 bases are TGTGCCAGCGTCCCGGGAGCGAGCCACGAGCAGTACTTC.

The sample holds one count of this clone. In the same sample, other DNA sequences code for this CDR3. The chain carries TRBV7-9 and TRBJ2-7, with 8 bases fitting TRBD1. The CDR3 is 14 residues long. Germline lookup yields CDR1 SEHNR and CDR2 FQNEAQ (reference sequence). V trimming: 5 bases; J trimming: 1 base; junction bases outside the gene matches: 4. CDR3 loop: CASSPRDRSYEQYF. As DNA, the CDR3 is TGTGCCAGCAGCCCCAGGGACAGGTCCTACGAGCAGTACTTC.

This chain joins TRBV27 and TRBJ1-1, with D possibly matching TRBD1 (6 bases). Germline V lookup: CDR1 MNHEY, CDR2 SMNVEV (reference sequence). Trimming took 8 bases from V and 6 from J, leaving 19 bases between them. This CDR3 comprises 14 residues. The chain's CDR3 is CASLKHTGPPEAFF. The CDR3 DNA is TGTGCCAGCCTCAAACATACAGGGCCCCCTGAAGCTTTCTTT.

The chain employs TRBV12-5 and TRBJ2-3; D unresolved. The germline V gene has CDR1 LGHNT and CDR2 FRNRAP. With 5 bases removed from V and 0 bases from J, the gap between germline ends came to 9 bases. CDR3 length: 14 amino acids. CDR3 coding DNA: TGTGCTAGTGGTCCCTCACAGAGCACAGATACGCAGTATTTT. Translation: CASGPSQSTDTQYF.

This rearrangement joins TRBV7-9 to TRBJ1-3; D unresolved. Germline CDR1 is SEHNR and CDR2 is FQNEAQ (reference sequence). The CDR3 runs to 17 residues. Trimming shortened V by 0 bases and J by 0 bases, and 12 bases separated the two germline ends. The DNA for the CDR3 is TGTGCCAGCAGCTTAGCGCTTGAGAAGAGCTCTGGAAACACCATATATTTT. This codes for CASSLALEKSSGNTIYF.

The rearrangement uses TRBV7-9 and TRBJ2-7, with TRBD2 matching 7 bases. Trimming cost V 5 bases and J 2 bases; bases outside gene matches: 3. The CDR3 length is 13 residues. In germline, CDR1 is SEHNR, CDR2 FQNEAQ (reference sequence). CDR3 region: CASSSGNPYEQYF. The CDR3 DNA sequence: TGTGCCAGCAGCAGCGGGAATCCCTACGAGCAGTACTTC.

The CDR3 DNA sequence: TGCGCCAGCAGCTTGCGGGCAGGGCTAGATTCACCCCTCCACTTT. It translates to CASSLRAGLDSPLHF. The chain links TRBV5-1 to TRBJ1-6, with a weak D call TRBD1 (5 bases). Trimming removed 1 base from V and 8 bases from J, with 13 bases in between. In germline, CDR1 is SGHRS, CDR2 YFSETQ. The length of the CDR3 is 15 residues.

This clone was recorded at least ten times. V gene TRBV6-4 combines with J gene TRBJ2-2; possibly TRBD1 for D (5 bases). V was cut by 3 bases and J by 3 bases, with 11 bases left in between. Germline CDR1 is MRHNA and CDR2 is SNTAGT. The CDR3 has 15 amino acids. The CDR3 here is CASSDRGGDTGELFF. CDR3 in DNA: TGTGCCAGCAGTGATAGGGGCGGTGACACCGGGGAGCTGTTTTTT.

The V call is TRBV29-1, the J call TRBJ2-1, with TRBD2 matching 7 bases. There are 15 residues in the CDR3. Per germline, CDR1 SQVTM and CDR2 ANQGSEA. V gave up 4 bases and J gave up 5 bases; unmatched junction bases: 11. The CDR3 region has the DNA TGCAGCGTTGGAGCTTTGTGGGAGGGAAACAATGAGCAGTTCTTC. It yields the protein CSVGALWEGNNEQFF.

This clone was observed a single time. The V call is TRBV5-5, the J call TRBJ2-3; 8 bases are a match to TRBD2. The ends lost 1 base at V and 6 bases at J; junction bases unmatched: 16. The germline V gene encodes CDR1 SGHKS and CDR2 YYEKEE (reference sequence). The CDR3 runs to 18 residues. The CDR3 is CASSLQGITGGGLDTQYF. The CDR3 DNA reads as TGTGCCAGCAGCTTGCAGGGTATTACCGGGGGGGGACTCGATACGCAGTATTTT.

The rearrangement links TRBV5-1 to TRBJ2-2, with D unresolved. Trimming took off 0 bases at V and 1 base at J, with 7 bases between the two ends. Per the germline V gene, CDR1 is SGHRS and CDR2 is YFSETQ. The CDR3 runs 15 residues. Here the CDR3 reads CASSLVPGNTGELFF. Written as DNA, the CDR3 is TGCGCCAGCAGCTTGGTTCCAGGGAACACCGGGGAGCTGTTTTTT.

This sequence joins TRBV10-2 and TRBJ2-3, with D unclear. The CDR3 is 18 amino acids. V lost 0 bases and J 5 bases, leaving 21 bases between the germline ends. Germline V lookup: CDR1 WSHSY, CDR2 SAAADI. CDR3 coding DNA: TGCGCCAGCAGTGAGTCGGTTTTCCTCCCCCCTATGCGAGATACGCAGTATTTT. The encoded protein is CASSESVFLPPMRDTQYF.

The rearrangement joins TRBV6-4 to TRBJ1-1; no reliable D call. V was trimmed by 5 bases and J by 3 bases, leaving 10 bases between them. CDR3 size: 13 residues. CDR1 and CDR2 from the germline V gene are MRHNA and SNTAGT. In DNA, the CDR3 is TGTGCCAGCAGTAATACAGCTTACACTGAAGCTTTCTTT. Its protein is CASSNTAYTEAFF.

The rearrangement links TRBV13 to TRBJ1-2, with D unresolved. V lost 5 bases to trimming and J lost 2 bases, with 12 bases between them. Germline assignment: CDR1 PRHDT and CDR2 FYEKMQ (reference sequence). The CDR3 runs 14 residues. CDR3 coding DNA: TGTGCCAGCAGCGCCGCCCGCGGGAACTATGGCTACACCTTC. Residues: CASSAARGNYGYTF.

This clone was detected only a few times. The rearrangement uses TRBV4-2 and TRBJ1-1, with D possibly TRBD1 on 5 matching bases. Germline V CDR1 and CDR2: LGHNA, YNFKEQ. Trimming pared 0 bases from V and 5 bases from J, leaving 13 bases between. This CDR3 has 15 amino acids. The CDR3: CASSQDERGRTEAFF. The CDR3 bases are TGTGCCAGCAGCCAAGACGAAAGGGGCAGGACTGAAGCTTTCTTT.

The chain couples TRBV5-1 to TRBJ1-1; 8 nucleotides agree with TRBD1. This CDR3 is built from 13 residues. Trimming removed 1 base from V and 11 bases from J; junction bases left unmatched: 7. Looked up from germline, CDR1 is SGHRS and CDR2 is YFSETQ. Here the CDR3 DNA reads TGCGCCAGCAGCTTGTCGACAGGGGTAATCGCTTTCTTT. This gives the protein CASSLSTGVIAFF.

The V call is TRBV9, the J call TRBJ2-3, with 7 bases identical to TRBD2. CDR3 length equals 15 residues. The germline gives CDR1 SGDLS, CDR2 YYNGEE. The V gene end was trimmed by 3 bases and the J gene end by 5 bases; junction bases not matched to a gene: 9. The CDR3 is CASSGARDYRDTQYF. The CDR3 DNA is TGTGCCAGCAGCGGAGCCCGGGACTACAGAGATACGCAGTATTTT.